The entry below describes one T cell receptor beta chain. Its specificity is unknown. The data originate from a study of OX40 agonist ivuxolimab in advanced cancers. As for the study in general: Enrollees could have had prior anti-PD-1, anti-PD-L1 or anti-CTLA-4 therapy, which over 35% had received. Study results and limitations: Among expanded peripheral T cells, antigen specificity went undetermined.

The CDR3 is made up of 13 amino acids. Per germline, CDR1 SNHLY and CDR2 FYNNEI. V gave up 7 bases and J gave up 9 bases, with 16 bases separating them. The table came from immunoSEQ multiplex PCR; TCRdb's copy has only in-frame clones and leaves some out. The profile covers about 73,000 clones, with under 90% appearing a single time and about 2.4% taken by the ten largest. The chain joins TRBV2 to TRBJ2-1; weak D call: TRBD1 (5 bases). The specimen comprised CD4+ or CD8+ T cells sorted from blood, sampled in a trial of the OX40 agonist ivuxolimab. The TCR was taken from an adult with an advanced solid tumor such as melanoma, head and neck, liver or kidney cancer. The CDR3 sequence is CASNPGYVGEQFF. The CDR3 bases are TGTGCCAGCAACCCAGGGTATGTAGGTGAGCAGTTCTTC.